The subject of this entry is one T cell receptor beta chain. Its specificity is not known. This sample was taken from a study of OX40 agonist ivuxolimab in advanced cancers. Study as a whole: Six ivuxolimab dose levels, 0.01 to 10 mg/kg, were given intravenously every 2 weeks. Past anti-PD-1, anti-PD-L1 or anti-CTLA-4 therapy was accepted, and 30% to 50% had received some. Patients achieving partial responses numbered three: one hepatocellular carcinoma case and two cutaneous melanoma cases.

V was pared by 5 bases and J by 7 bases, with 14 bases between. CDR1 is SGHTA, CDR2 FQGTGA, per germline. This CDR3 is built from 13 residues. The method was immunoSEQ multiplex PCR; TCRdb's version includes in-frame clones alone and lacks a portion of them. The sample comprises around 73,000 clones, just under 90% of which are singletons, and around 9.9% rests with the top ten. Whole-study findings and limits: It was not determined which antigens were specifically recognized by the peripheral T cells that had undergone clonal expansion.

The TCR comes from an adult with an advanced solid tumor such as melanoma, head and neck, liver or kidney cancer. This sequence joins TRBV7-3 and TRBJ1-2; a weak D match, TRBD1 (5 bases). Material: CD4+ or CD8+ T cells sorted from blood, obtained in a trial of the OX40 agonist ivuxolimab. CDR3 coding DNA: TGTGCCAGCAGCCCCGCTGGCGGGGCTGGCTACACCTTC. It specifies CASSPAGGAGYTF.